This record concerns one TCR beta chain sequence. Its antigen is unidentified. TCR beta libraries were prepared from cDNA with unique molecular identifiers. The yield from roughly 1 to 10 million T cells was roughly 500,000 cDNA molecules in total. TCRdb re-called the PCR reads through MiXCR, storing one row per CDR3 protein. This table holds 750,000 to 950,000 distinct CDR3 sequences, 53% found once. J lost 5 bases, V lost 4 bases, and 10 bases had no gene match. In germline, CDR1 is SQVTM, CDR2 ANQGSEA. The CDR3 is 14 amino acids. This entry is derived from a study of post-analysis software for immune sequencing data. Study-wide results and limits: Elevated frequency relative to controls characterized several TRBV segments in patients, TRBV5-6, TRBV5-1 and TRBV20-1 among them.

The sequence came from a girl aged 10-17 years with multiple sclerosis. The chain is built from TRBV29-1 and TRBJ2-5, with 7 bases fitting TRBD2. What was sequenced was blood. CDR3: CSVGVWGGPETQYF. The CDR3 coding sequence is TGCAGCGTTGGGGTCTGGGGAGGGCCGGAGACCCAGTACTTC.